This TCR beta chain was profiled in a study of beta chain features in type 1 diabetes. Study at large: Summed over all samples, the examined sorted cells came to 95 million to 120 million.

Expressed TCRB transcripts were sequenced because the isolated RNA had all been reverse transcribed beforehand. Here immunoSEQ multiplex PCR was the method, and the copy in TCRdb shows in-frame clones only, minus some. Of 310,000 or so clones listed, 8% were seen once; the top ten hold around 0.44%. Trimming took 5 bases from V and 7 from J; bases not matched to a gene: 6. The CDR3 spans 13 residues. Germline values: CDR1 SGHTA, CDR2 FQGNSA. The single heparinised draw taken from each donor contained roughly 100 mL of blood on average. V gene TRBV7-2 combines with J gene TRBJ2-7; 9 bases map to TRBD1. The sequence was collected from a woman aged 18 to 35 in good health. Sequences were obtained from central memory CD4+ T cells from blood. CDR3: CASSPPGQGEQYF. CDR3 in DNA: TGTGCCAGCAGCCCTCCGGGACAGGGTGAGCAGTACTTC.